These T cell receptor beta chains were read from a single sample in a study of shared clonotypes between healthy human individuals. Libraries were prepared by immunoSEQ multiplex PCR; TCRdb keeps only in-frame clonotypes and omits some of them. The sample carries more than 400,000 clones, approximately 95% recorded once. The sample was naive CD4+ T cells sorted from blood. All receptors derive from a woman in her twenties or thirties in good health. The CDR3 runs from the conserved cysteine through the conserved F or W. D genes are given only for firm matches. Rows give clone size only sometimes, using once, few, many, or a class for an expanded clone.

>TRBV6-5|NA|TRBJ2-1|NA
TGTGCCAGCAGTTACTCGTCCGGAATAGTCCACAATGAGCAGTTCTTC
CASSYSSGIVHNEQFF
>TRBV25-1|NA|TRBJ2-1|NA
TGTGCCAGCAGTACGCCCCCTAACGGGAGCTCCTACAATGAGCAGTTCTTC
CASSTPPNGSSYNEQFF
>TRBV6-1|NA|TRBJ1-2|TRBD1
TGTGCCAGCAGTGCCCGGACAGGCTGGATTAACTATGGCTACACCTTC
CASSARTGWINYGYTF
>TRBV5-6|NA|TRBJ2-6|NA
TGTGCCAGCAGCTTAAAGGGCCCTGGGGCCAACGTCCTGACTTTC
CASSLKGPGANVLTF
>TRBV28|NA|TRBJ2-7|NA
TGTGCCAGCATTTTTAGCGGAGGCCCCTCCTACGAGCAGTACTTC
CASIFSGGPSYEQYF
>TRBV6-5|NA|TRBJ2-7|NA
TGTGCCAGCAGAGACAGTCTCTACGAGCAGTACTTC
CASRDSLYEQYF
>TRBV28|NA|TRBJ1-2|TRBD1
TGTGCCAGCAGTTTGGGACAGACCTATGGCTACACCTTC
CASSLGQTYGYTF
>TRBV27|once|TRBJ2-6|NA
TGTGCCAGCAGTTTATACCCCGGGGGTGGGGCCAACGTCCTGACTTTC
CASSLYPGGGANVLTF
>TRBV6-6|NA|TRBJ2-5|NA
TGTGCCAGCAGTTACTCTCAACTAGGAATTAAGACCCAGTACTTC
CASSYSQLGIKTQYF
>TRBV27|NA|TRBJ2-1|TRBD2
TGTGCCAGCAGTCCGAGGACTAGCGGGTCCTTTTACAATGAGCAGTTCTTC
CASSPRTSGSFYNEQFF
>TRBV5-4|NA|TRBJ2-3|NA
TGTGCCAGCAGCTTGGCGGGATCTAGCACAGATACGCAGTATTTT
CASSLAGSSTDTQYF
>TRBV6-1|NA|TRBJ1-4|TRBD1
TGTGCCAGCAGTGCGACGGGACAGGGTTATGAAAAACTGTTTTTT
CASSATGQGYEKLFF
>TRBV28|NA|TRBJ2-3|NA
TGTGCCAGCAGTTCTGGGCCAGATACGCAGTATTTT
CASSSGPDTQYF
>TRBV10-2|NA|TRBJ2-1|TRBD2
TGCGCCAGCAGTGAGTGGGCTAGCGGGACCAATGAGCAGTTCTTC
CASSEWASGTNEQFF
>TRBV5-4|NA|TRBJ1-1|TRBD1
TGTGCCAGCAGCTTGGGGGGACAGGTACCACTAGGAGCTTTCTTT
CASSLGGQVPLGAFF